This TCR beta chain was observed in a study of CD8 T cells in ankylosing spondylitis. Whole-study findings and limits: Reports say disease-linked clones showed up significantly more in matched ankylosing spondylitis synovial fluid. Some motif variants were previously reported in reactive arthritis synovial fluid and blood. Disease-associated clonotypes exhibited CD8+ identity and were relatively infrequent in peripheral blood. For ankylosing spondylitis blood, a TCR beta motif of eight or nine highly homologous variants appeared characteristic.

With molecular barcodes, quantitative 5'-RACE was used to make the TCR beta libraries. In TCRdb, the 5' RACE reads were re-called with MiXCR into one record per CDR3 protein. This sample has around 890,000 distinct CDR3 sequences, with 12% found just once. Of note for this clonotype: As yet, its antigen is unknown.

Germline lookup yields CDR1 DFQATT and CDR2 SNEGSKA (reference sequence). This CDR3 has 14 residues. Deletions cut 6 bases from V and 6 bases from J, with 17 bases between. Sequenced: blood, either unsorted or a sorted T cell fraction (not recorded which). The chain links TRBV20-1 to TRBJ2-2, with D possibly being TRBD1 (6 bases). The clonotype originates from a male donor with ankylosing spondylitis. CDR3 residues: CSAVRPGAAGELFF. CDR3 DNA: TGCAGTGCGGTCAGGCCAGGGGCCGCCGGGGAGCTGTTTTTT.